Listed below are T cell receptor beta chains from one sample, sequenced in a study of CD8 T cells in ankylosing spondylitis. Each CDR3 protein gets one entry after TCRdb re-called the 5' RACE reads with MiXCR. The profile shows almost 400,000 distinct CDR3 sequences, 20% to 25% of them singletons. The sequenced sample was blood, either unsorted or a sorted T cell fraction (not recorded which). All receptors come from a male donor with ankylosing spondylitis. CDR3s include the opening cysteine and the closing phenylalanine or tryptophan. The D gene is left open where the match is weak. Clone size is stated in some rows and not others, as once, few, many or a class when expanded.

>few|TRBD1|TRBJ2-7|TRBV10-3
TGTGCCATCAGTGAGATCCAGGGGGAAGTCTACGAGCAGTACTTC
CAISEIQGEVYEQYF
>NA|TRBD2|TRBJ2-3|TRBV6-2/TRBV6-3
TGTGCCAGCAGTTCGGGACTAGCGGGAGGAGGAACTAGCACAGATACGCAGTATTTT
CASSSGLAGGGTSTDTQYF
>few|TRBD1|TRBJ2-2|TRBV29-1
TGCAGCGTTTTGGGACAGGGGGCGTTCGGGGAGCTGTTTTTT
CSVLGQGAFGELFF
>NA|NA|TRBJ1-2|TRBV18
TGTGCCAGCTCACCAGAGCTTGGGGAGGGCTACACCTTC
CASSPELGEGYTF
>NA|NA|TRBJ2-4|TRBV5-6
TGTGCCAGCAGCTTGGTGTCGCTAAACATTCAGTACTTC
CASSLVSLNIQYF
>few|TRBD2|TRBJ2-3|TRBV20-1
TGCAGTGCTAGTCGGCGGGAGGGCCCTGATACGCAGTATTTT
CSASRREGPDTQYF
>NA|NA|TRBJ2-3|TRBV24-1
TGTGCCACCATCTTGCGGAGCACAGATACGCAGTATTTT
CATILRSTDTQYF
>many|TRBD1|TRBJ2-1|TRBV12-3/TRBV12-4
TGTGCCAGCAGTCCTGGACAGGGGCGGCCATACAATGAGCAGTTCTTC
CASSPGQGRPYNEQFF
>NA|NA|TRBJ2-6|TRBV20-1
TGCAGTGCTAGTCCCGGGGCCAACGTCCTGACTTTC
CSASPGANVLTF
>NA|TRBD2|TRBJ2-1|TRBV9
TGTGCCAGCACCCCTAGCGGGAGCAATGAGCAGTTCTTC
CASTPSGSNEQFF
>NA|NA|TRBJ2-3|TRBV4-3
TGCGCCAGCAGCCAAGAAAGCGACCCGAGGGGGACGCAGTATTTT
CASSQESDPRGTQYF
>few|TRBD2|TRBJ2-4|TRBV11-1
TGTGCCAGCAGCAACTCGGGGACTAGCGGGAACCCAGCCAAAAACATTCAGTACTTC
CASSNSGTSGNPAKNIQYF
>many|TRBD1|TRBJ2-2|TRBV29-1
TGCAGCGTGCCGGGACAGGGAGTAACCGGGGAGCTGTTTTTT
CSVPGQGVTGELFF
>NA|TRBD2|TRBJ2-3|TRBV6-1
TGTGCCAGCATAAGACTAGCGGGTCGCACAGATACGCAGTATTTT
CASIRLAGRTDTQYF
>NA|TRBD2|TRBJ2-3|TRBV4-1
TGCGCCAGCAGCCGGGGACTACCGTACCTCGATACGCAGTATTTT
CASSRGLPYLDTQYF
>NA|NA|TRBJ1-6|TRBV20-1
TGCAGTGCTAGAGACAGGGAGGGGTATTCACCCCTCCACTTT
CSARDREGYSPLHF
>NA|NA|TRBJ2-3|TRBV12-3/TRBV12-4
TGTGCCAGCAGTTTAGCGATGGGGGGCACAGATACGCAGTATTTT
CASSLAMGGTDTQYF
>many|NA|TRBJ2-2|TRBV5-1
TGCGCCAGCAGCCCAACTCCGGAGTCGACCGGGGAGCTGTTTTTT
CASSPTPESTGELFF
>few|NA|TRBJ2-1|TRBV5-1
TGCGCCAGCAGTCTGGGGGCGGTCTCCTACAATGAGCAGTTCTTC
CASSLGAVSYNEQFF
>few|TRBD1|TRBJ1-5|TRBV28
TGTGCCAGCAGTTTCTCGACAGGGGTGAGGTCTCAGCCCCAGCATTTT
CASSFSTGVRSQPQHF
>few|TRBD2|TRBJ2-1|TRBV12-3/TRBV12-4
TGTGCCAGCAGTCACGGGACTAGCGGAAACAATGAGCAGTTCTTC
CASSHGTSGNNEQFF
>NA|TRBD1|TRBJ1-4|TRBV19
TGTGCCAGTAGTGACAGGGGGCGAGGTGAAAAACTGTTTTTT
CASSDRGRGEKLFF
>NA|NA|TRBJ2-1|TRBV29-1
TGCAGCGTCCCTAAGGTAGGGGTTCATGCGGATGAGCAGTTCTTC
CSVPKVGVHADEQFF
>few|NA|TRBJ2-1|TRBV5-1
TGCGCCAGCAGCTACGGAACCAATGAGCAGTTCTTC
CASSYGTNEQFF